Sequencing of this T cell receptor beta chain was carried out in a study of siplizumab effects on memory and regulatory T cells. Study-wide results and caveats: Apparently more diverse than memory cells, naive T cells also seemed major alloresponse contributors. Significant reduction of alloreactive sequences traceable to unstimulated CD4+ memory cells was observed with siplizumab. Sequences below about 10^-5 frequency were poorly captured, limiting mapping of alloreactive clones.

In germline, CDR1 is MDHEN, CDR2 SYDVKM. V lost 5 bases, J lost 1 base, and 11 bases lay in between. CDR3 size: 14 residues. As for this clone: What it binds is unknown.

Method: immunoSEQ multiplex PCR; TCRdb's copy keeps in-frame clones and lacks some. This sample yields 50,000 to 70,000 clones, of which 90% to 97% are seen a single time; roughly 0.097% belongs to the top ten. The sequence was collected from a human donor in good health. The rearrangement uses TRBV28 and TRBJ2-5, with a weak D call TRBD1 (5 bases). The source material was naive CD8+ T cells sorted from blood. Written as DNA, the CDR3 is TGTGCCAGCAGTACCTTGACAGCCCAAGAGACCCAGTACTTC. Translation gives CASSTLTAQETQYF. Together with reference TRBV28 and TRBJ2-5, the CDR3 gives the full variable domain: DVKVTQSSRYLVKRTGEKVFLECVQDMDHENMFWYRQDPGLGLRLIYFSYDVKMKEKGDIPEGYSVSREKKERFSLILESASTNQTSMYLCASSTLTAQETQYFGPGTRLLVL.